The clone carrying this TCR beta chain was seen a handful of times. Sequenced by immunoSEQ multiplex PCR; TCRdb stores in-frame clones only, minus some. The sample has 90,000 to 100,000 clones, approximately 75% seen once; the top ten hold around 2.7%. This record belongs to a study of radiotherapy plus CTLA-4 blockade in lung cancer. The source is a human donor with non-small cell lung cancer who had a partial response to radiotherapy plus ipilimumab. Some clones in this sample may be carry-over from other donors' samples. This specimen consisted of peripheral blood, obtained from a patient treated with radiotherapy plus ipilimumab.

The CDR3 region has the DNA TGTGCCACCTATCGGGGACAGGGGCCGCCTTCAAACACTGAAGCTTTCTTT. It codes for CATYRGQGPPSNTEAFF. The chain is built from TRBV19 and TRBJ1-1; TRBD1 matches at 10 bases. Trimming cost V 10 bases and J 2 bases; bases outside gene matches: 16. This CDR3 contains 17 residues. Germline lookup yields CDR1 LNHDA and CDR2 SQIVND (reference sequence). The variable domain in full, completed from reference TRBV19 and TRBJ1-1, reads DGGITQSPKYLFRKEGQNVTLSCEQNLNHDAMYWYRQDPGQGLRLIYYSQIVNDFQKGDIAEGYSVSREKKESFPLTVTSAQKNPTAFYLCATYRGQGPPSNTEAFFGQGTRLTVV.